The clone carrying this T cell receptor beta chain was observed a handful of times. As yet, its antigen is unknown. The repertoire was sequenced with immunoSEQ multiplex PCR; TCRdb's copy has only in-frame clones and lacks some. Of around 85,000 clones detected, roughly 85% appear once; the ten largest clones hold under 2.5%. The V gene's germline CDR1 is SEHNR and CDR2 FQNEAQ (reference sequence). CDR3 length: 17 amino acids. V dropped 1 base and J dropped 5 bases, with 20 bases sitting between them. This record comes from a study of a mutant IDH1 vaccine in newly diagnosed glioma. Background on the study: Vaccinations were initiated 4-6 weeks following radiotherapy alone, or were given together with temozolomide cycles. Study outcomes and limitations: Among top peripheral T cell clonotypes, changes seemed unrelated to pseudoprogression.

Time point reported: week 23, last vaccination. Vaccinated patients received 300 ug of mutant IDH1 20-mer peptide per dose, with topical imiquimod. V is TRBV7-9 and J is TRBJ1-2; the D gene is possibly TRBD1 (6 bases). The source of this sequence is a man aged 30 to 39 with glioma. Some clones in this sample may be carry-over from other donors' samples. Sample: PBMCs, taken from a glioma patient whose treatment included an IDH1 peptide vaccine. The CDR3 sequence: CASSLDGLLGQTYGYTF. The CDR3 bases are TGTGCCAGCAGCTTAGATGGGCTATTAGGACAGACTTATGGCTACACCTTC.